Listed here are 22 T cell receptor beta chains from one sample, sequenced in a study of cytomegalovirus exposure and HLA in healthy donors. In the PCR, 60 Vbeta and 13 Jbeta primers were used. The protocol was immunoSEQ multiplex PCR, while the TCRdb copy is restricted to in-frame clones and leaves out a portion. The sample includes 90,000 to 130,000 clones, 76% of them seen just once. Sequencing was done on a sample of PBMCs. Source of these receptors: a man aged 25 to 40 in good health and CMV-seropositive.

The chain uses TRBV2 and TRBJ1-5; 10 nucleotides align to TRBD1. Germline trimming cut 3 bases from V and 1 base from J; bases unmatched to any gene: 3. The CDR3 is made up of 16 amino acids. Germline V gene sequence: CDR1 SNHLY, CDR2 FYNNEI. The CDR3 DNA reads TGTGCCAGCAGTGACCCGGGACAGGGGAGCAATCAGCCCCAGCATTTT. Its translation is CASSDPGQGSNQPQHF.

The chain combines TRBV7-2 with TRBJ1-3; TRBD1 is a possible D gene (6 bases). Germline lookup yields CDR1 SGHTA and CDR2 FQGNSA. The V gene lost 2 bases and the J gene lost 0 bases, with 8 bases spanning the gap. CDR3 length equals 15 residues. CDR3 sequence reads: CASSLTGSSGNTIYF. Here the CDR3 DNA reads TGTGCCAGCAGCTTAACAGGGAGCTCTGGAAACACCATATATTTT.

The chain carries TRBV5-6 and TRBJ2-7; TRBD1 might be the D (6 bases). The germline gives CDR1 SGHDT, CDR2 YYEEEE. This CDR3 has 15 residues. The V end lost 2 bases, the J end lost 3 bases, and 15 bases lay between the germline ends. The chain's CDR3 is CASSFGQGQFYEQYF. The CDR3 coding sequence is TGTGCCAGCAGCTTCGGGCAGGGGCAATTCTACGAGCAGTACTTC.

This rearrangement joins TRBV7-6 to TRBJ1-3, with 8 bases aligning to TRBD1. After removal of 4 bases from V and 4 bases from J, the junction contained 3 bases not matched to a gene. Germline V gene data show CDR1 as SGHVS and CDR2 as FNYEAQ. The length of the CDR3 is 14 residues. This CDR3 reads CASSSTGAGNTIYF. The CDR3 DNA reads TGTGCCAGCAGCTCGACAGGGGCAGGAAACACCATATATTTT.

This clone was detected only once. The rearrangement joins TRBV5-6 to TRBJ2-1, with 12 bases matching TRBD1. J was trimmed by 4 bases and V by 4 bases; bases with no gene match: 3. This CDR3 region has 15 residues. The germline V gene encodes CDR1 SGHDT and CDR2 YYEEEE. The DNA of the CDR3 is TGTGCCAGCAGCCGGGACAGGGGGCGGTACAATGAGCAGTTCTTC. Translation: CASSRDRGRYNEQFF.

V usage is TRBV7-2 and J usage is TRBJ1-6, with D unresolved. Deletions cut 1 base from V and 0 bases from J, with 7 bases between. The CDR3 is 16 residues long. Germline V gene data show CDR1 as SGHTA and CDR2 as FQGNSA. CDR3 nucleotides: TGTGCCAGCAGCTTAGAGAGAAGCTCCTATAATTCACCCCTCCACTTT. Its translation: CASSLERSSYNSPLHF.

The gene calls are TRBV7-7 and TRBJ2-3; unclear D gene. The CDR3 consists of 13 residues. V dropped 0 bases and J dropped 3 bases, with 4 bases sitting between them. CDR1 is SSHAT, CDR2 FNYEAQ, per germline (reference sequence). The chain's CDR3 is CASSLAQTDTQYF. CDR3 nucleotide sequence: TGTGCCAGCAGCTTAGCGCAGACAGATACGCAGTATTTT.

The CDR3 sequence is CASSPFSTGELFF. The CDR3, as DNA: TGCGCCAGCAGCCCCTTTAGTACCGGGGAGCTGTTTTTT. The chain has TRBV5-1 and TRBJ2-2; D is unclear. V lost 4 bases, J lost 5 bases, and 9 bases lay in between. The CDR3 extends over 13 amino acids. From germline, CDR1 is SGHRS and CDR2 YFSETQ.

This CDR3 reads CSVATGTAYEQYF. The CDR3 coding sequence is TGCAGCGTTGCGACAGGGACAGCCTACGAGCAGTACTTC. The chain combines TRBV29-1 with TRBJ2-7; 7 nucleotides match TRBD1. Germline CDR1 is SQVTM and CDR2 is ANQGSEA. The ends lost 4 bases at V and 2 bases at J; junction bases unmatched: 5. The CDR3 is 13 residues long.

This clone has more than one count but fewer than ten. This sequence joins TRBV11-3 and TRBJ2-5; TRBD2 aligns across 10 bases. V was clipped by 4 bases and J by 1 base; unmatched bases: 6. This CDR3 is 16 amino acids long. Germline loops: CDR1 SGHNT, CDR2 YENEEA. CDR3 amino acids: CASSSHSGGAQETQYF. In nucleotides, the CDR3 is TGTGCCAGCAGCTCCCACAGCGGGGGGGCCCAAGAGACCCAGTACTTC.

The chain carries TRBV27 and TRBJ1-2, with D tentatively TRBD1 (6 bases). This CDR3 spans 15 amino acids. V shed 3 bases and J shed 2 bases, with 13 bases lying between them. The germline CDR1 and CDR2 sequences are MNHEY and SMNVEV (reference sequence). The CDR3 is CASSFTAGVNYGYTF. In nucleotides, the CDR3 is TGTGCCAGCAGTTTCACGGCAGGGGTAAACTATGGCTACACCTTC.

The chain employs TRBV28 and TRBJ2-1; weak D call: TRBD2 (6 bases). There are 12 residues in the CDR3. Germline V CDR1 and CDR2: MDHEN, SYDVKM. V lost 5 bases and J 15 bases, leaving 17 bases between the germline ends. The CDR3 nucleotides read TGTGCCAGCAGTCCCGGGACTCTTGGTCGGTTCTTC. This codes for CASSPGTLGRFF.

The table lists this clone with a few counts. The chain has TRBV27 and TRBJ1-5; 7 bases agree with TRBD1. Trimming at V came to 6 bases and at J to 9 bases, leaving 17 bases not matched to a gene. CDR1 and CDR2 from the germline V gene are MNHEY and SMNVEV (reference sequence). The CDR3 sequence is 16 residues long. CDR3 amino acids: CASSPKFIGGHWPQHF. In DNA, the CDR3 is TGTGCCAGCAGCCCTAAATTCATAGGGGGCCATTGGCCCCAGCATTTT.

The chain carries TRBV7-9 and TRBJ1-6; D is ambiguous. V dropped 3 bases and J dropped 6 bases, with 9 bases sitting between them. The CDR3 is 14 residues long. Germline loops: CDR1 SEHNR, CDR2 FQNEAQ (reference sequence). The CDR3 loop is CASSFRDGNSPLHF. In nucleotides, the CDR3 is TGTGCCAGCAGCTTTCGGGATGGTAATTCACCCCTCCACTTT.

The V and J genes are TRBV30 and TRBJ2-1, with D unresolved. V was shortened by 4 bases and J by 5 bases, with 21 bases between the two germline ends. The CDR3 sequence is 16 residues long. The V gene's germline CDR1 is GTSNPN and CDR2 SVGIG (reference sequence). The CDR3, as DNA: TGTGCCTGGACTAAACGGCGGCTAAGTTTAAACAATGAGCAGTTCTTC. As protein: CAWTKRRLSLNNEQFF.

The chain combines TRBV5-1 with TRBJ2-3, with D possibly TRBD2 on 6 matching bases. The CDR3 runs to 17 residues. Per germline, CDR1 SGHRS and CDR2 YFSETQ. V was cut by 5 bases and J by 0 bases, with 19 bases left in between. CDR3 DNA: TGCGCCAGCAGTCACCCCTCAGGTCGGGGGAGCACAGATACGCAGTATTTT. Translated: CASSHPSGRGSTDTQYF.

This clone appeared many times. V is TRBV27 and J is TRBJ2-7; 8 bases are shared with TRBD1. Losses at the gene ends were 5 bases for V and 7 bases for J; bases not matched to a gene: 13. The CDR3 runs to 15 residues. From germline, CDR1 is MNHEY and CDR2 SMNVEV (reference sequence). CDR3 region: CASSGPTGVLGEQYF. The CDR3 nucleotides read TGTGCCAGCAGTGGCCCGACAGGGGTCTTAGGGGAGCAGTACTTC.

J is TRBJ2-7 and V is TRBV7-2; 7 bases are a match to TRBD1. This CDR3 contains 15 residues. Losses at the gene ends were 3 bases for V and 3 bases for J; bases not matched to a gene: 8. CDR1 and CDR2 (germline): SGHTA, FQGNSA. CDR3 residues: CASSFSGGSFYEQYF. CDR3 sequence (DNA): TGTGCCAGCAGCTTTTCAGGGGGTAGCTTCTACGAGCAGTACTTC.

This sequence joins TRBV4-3 and TRBJ1-4; 7 bases line up with TRBD1. Germline CDR1 reads LGHNA; CDR2 reads YSLEER. Trimming cost V 3 bases and J 0 bases; bases outside gene matches: 13. The CDR3 is 19 residues long. CDR3 sequence reads: CASSHPPGTGVSTNEKLFF. For the CDR3, the DNA is TGCGCCAGCAGCCATCCCCCTGGCACAGGGGTATCAACTAATGAAAAACTGTTTTTT.

The chain recombines TRBV7-9 with TRBJ2-1, with 14 bases matching TRBD2. CDR3 length equals 16 residues. V trimming: 5 bases; J trimming: 7 bases; junction bases outside the gene matches: 7. Germline V gives CDR1 SEHNR, CDR2 FQNEAQ (reference sequence). CDR3 coding DNA: TGTGCCAGCAGCCCCGGACTAGCGGGGGGAGGGAATGAGCAGTTCTTC. It codes for CASSPGLAGGGNEQFF.

V gene TRBV2 combines with J gene TRBJ1-1; possibly TRBD1 for D (5 bases). The V gene lost 5 bases and the J gene lost 1 base, with 14 bases spanning the gap. This CDR3 region has 15 residues. Germline CDR1 and CDR2: SNHLY and FYNNEI. The CDR3 sequence: CASSQSGGENTEAFF. Here the CDR3 DNA reads TGTGCCAGCAGTCAATCGGGGGGTGAGAACACTGAAGCTTTCTTT.

This chain connects TRBV10-3 to TRBJ1-1; TRBD1 agrees at 10 bases. There are 14 residues in the CDR3. Germline values: CDR1 ENHRY, CDR2 SYGVKD. V lost 6 bases, J lost 4 bases, and 5 bases stayed unmatched. The CDR3 is CAISGTGDGTEAFF. CDR3 DNA: TGTGCCATCAGCGGGACAGGGGATGGCACTGAAGCTTTCTTT.